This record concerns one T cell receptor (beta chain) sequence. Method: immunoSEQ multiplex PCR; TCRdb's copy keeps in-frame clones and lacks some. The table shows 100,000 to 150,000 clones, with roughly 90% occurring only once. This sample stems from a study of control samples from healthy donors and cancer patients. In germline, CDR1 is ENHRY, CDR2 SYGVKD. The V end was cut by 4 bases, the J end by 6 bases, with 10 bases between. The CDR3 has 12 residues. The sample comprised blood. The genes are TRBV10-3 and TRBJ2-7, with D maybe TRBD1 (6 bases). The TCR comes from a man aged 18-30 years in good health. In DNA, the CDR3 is TGTGCCATCAGTGGTACAGGGCCCGAGCAGTACTTC. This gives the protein CAISGTGPEQYF.